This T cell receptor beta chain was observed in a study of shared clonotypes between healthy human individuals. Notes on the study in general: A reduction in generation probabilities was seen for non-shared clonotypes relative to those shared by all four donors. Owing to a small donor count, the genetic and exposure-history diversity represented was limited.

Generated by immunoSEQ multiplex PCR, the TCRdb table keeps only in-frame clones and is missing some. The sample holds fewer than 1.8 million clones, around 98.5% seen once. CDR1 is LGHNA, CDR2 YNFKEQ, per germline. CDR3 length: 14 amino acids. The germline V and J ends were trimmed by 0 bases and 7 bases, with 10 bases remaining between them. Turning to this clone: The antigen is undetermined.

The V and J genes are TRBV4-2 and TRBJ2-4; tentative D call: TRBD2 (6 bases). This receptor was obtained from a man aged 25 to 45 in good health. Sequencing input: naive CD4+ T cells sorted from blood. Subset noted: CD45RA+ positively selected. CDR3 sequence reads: CASSQDSGWNIQYF. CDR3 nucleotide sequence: TGTGCCAGCAGCCAAGATAGCGGATGGAACATTCAGTACTTC.